The TCR beta chain described here comes from a study of cytomegalovirus exposure and HLA in healthy donors (dated by TCRdb to the late 2010s). The study in broad terms: According to a later analysis, the roughly 120 validation repertoires were produced on the same platform as the 666 repertoires of the first cohort. The study aimed to test whether signatures of past pathogen exposure could be identified by cataloging public T cell receptors. In addition to the first cohort of around 670 subjects, a separate validation cohort of around 110 different subjects was used. To predict cytomegalovirus infection status, the study combined high-throughput TCR immunosequencing, statistical association of individual TCRs with disease status, and machine learning. Study-wide findings and limitations: Of the cluster scores, approximately 95% were above 0 in a later analysis, which found that TCRs clustered in the first cohort also tended to co-occur in the approximately 120 validation repertoires. Three of the identified cytomegalovirus-associated TCR beta chains were confirmed in vitro to be specific for cytomegalovirus antigens. Across donors, most TCR sequences were observed very rarely, whereas some public TCRs were present in many individuals. In both the original and validation cohorts, the classifier was reported to diagnose cytomegalovirus status with high specificity and sensitivity. A total of about 150 TCR beta chains were listed by the study as associated with cytomegalovirus. A later analysis had no HLA typing for the validation cohort, so co-occurrence there was scored across all 120 repertoires. The authors suggested that the approach could potentially be extended to other disease states and immunological phenotypes.

The protocol used for the library was the immunoSEQ multiplex PCR assay. In the authors' own workflow: A statistical classification framework was developed to diagnose cytomegalovirus status using the catalog of TCR beta chain sequences. Sourced from immuneACCESS, this table was stored by TCRdb with only in-frame sequences that have V and J called. A share of the clones is absent; for the studies checked, an unresolved V gene accounts for under half, and the remainder has no known explanation. That table supplies the V and J calls and clone size; D and trimming were determined from the DNA. This sample is represented by some 190,000 clones; approximately 86% of them were singletons. Clones ranked in the top ten supply 7.2% of the sample. Concerning this clone: This clone's antigen is unknown. The sample holds no much larger clone one base away, and base qualities are not on file.

The donors belonged to the validation cohort of approximately 130 subjects, which was separate from the roughly 670-subject first cohort. The clonotype comes from a man aged 30 to 45 in good health and CMV-seropositive. Sequencing was performed on PBMCs.

The CDR3 reads CASSDPSGADEQYF. The DNA reads TGTGCCAGCAGTGATCCTAGCGGGGCGGACGAGCAGTACTTC. The chain links TRBV2 with TRBJ2-7; 9 central bases correspond to TRBD2. The CDR3 covers 14 residues, taking in both the cysteine and the phenylalanine. The only DNA kept is the CDR3, 42 bases in frame from the first base. V lost 3 bases and J lost 5 bases, and the count of bases not matched to a germline gene is 5. The CDR1 and CDR2 encoded by the germline V gene are SNHLY and FYNNEI.